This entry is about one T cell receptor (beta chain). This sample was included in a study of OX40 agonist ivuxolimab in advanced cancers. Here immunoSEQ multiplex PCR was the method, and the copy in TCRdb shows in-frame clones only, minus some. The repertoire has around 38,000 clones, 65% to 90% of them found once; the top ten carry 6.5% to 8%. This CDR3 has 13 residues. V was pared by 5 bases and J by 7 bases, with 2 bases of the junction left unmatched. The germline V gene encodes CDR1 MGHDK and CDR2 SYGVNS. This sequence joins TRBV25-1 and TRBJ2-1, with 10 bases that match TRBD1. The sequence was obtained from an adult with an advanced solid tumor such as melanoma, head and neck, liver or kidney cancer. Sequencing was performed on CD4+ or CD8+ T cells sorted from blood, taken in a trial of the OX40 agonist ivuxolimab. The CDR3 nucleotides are TGTGCCAGCAGTCGACAGGGGGCGAATGAGCAGTTCTTC. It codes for CASSRQGANEQFF.